The T cell receptor (beta chain) under discussion was sequenced for a study of T cell repertoires in cytomegalovirus infection. Study-level results: HLA-C-restricted CMV-specific TCR beta clonotypes were dominant in the ex vivo response. Summed frequency of public TCR beta families distinguished CMV carriers with the relevant HLA.

As for this clonotype: What it recognizes is unknown.

MiXCR was run by TCRdb on the reads, yielding one entry per CDR3 protein. This table holds more than 150,000 distinct CDR3 sequences, approximately 20% found once. The sample was PBMCs. The clonotype was recovered from a human donor in good health (CMV status not recorded). Some clones in this sample may be carry-over from other donors' samples.

CDR3: CASRPTRGNTKNIQYF. CDR3 DNA sequence: TGTGCCAGTAGACCTACGCGGGGGAACACCAAAAACATTCAGTACTTC. The genes are TRBV19 and TRBJ2-4, with 7 bases matching TRBD2. J lost 2 bases, V lost 6 bases, and 10 bases had no gene match. Per germline, CDR1 LNHDA and CDR2 SQIVND (reference sequence). The CDR3 runs 16 residues.